The TCR beta chain described here comes from a study of blood T cell repertoires in COVID-19. Background on the study: Sources were T cells, B-cell-depleted T cells, or PBMCs; the material itself was cDNA or gDNA.

In the study's own analysis: Nucleated cell counts were estimated from reference gene primer amplification. TCRdb's table, derived via immunoSEQ multiplex PCR, lists solely in-frame clones and lacks some. Clonal size and the V and J genes are those of that table, whereas D and trimming came from the DNA. The sample has 380,000 or so clones; roughly 88% are singletons. Individuals drawn from around 24 US areas were about 18 to 95 years old. Allocation to cohorts depended on clinical history reported by the participants. The CDR3 is made up of 15 amino acids. Trimming took off 3 bases at V and 6 bases at J, with 17 bases between the two ends. Germline CDR1 is LNHDA and CDR2 is SQIVND (reference sequence).

The source material was PBMCs or T cells enriched from blood (not recorded which). The V and J genes are TRBV19 and TRBJ1-1; D perhaps matches TRBD1 (6 bases). This clonotype originated in a woman in her twenties or thirties with acute COVID-19. The CDR3 protein is CASSISHGAGAEAFF. DNA of the CDR3: TGTGCCAGTAGTATTTCCCATGGGGCAGGGGCTGAAGCTTTCTTT.